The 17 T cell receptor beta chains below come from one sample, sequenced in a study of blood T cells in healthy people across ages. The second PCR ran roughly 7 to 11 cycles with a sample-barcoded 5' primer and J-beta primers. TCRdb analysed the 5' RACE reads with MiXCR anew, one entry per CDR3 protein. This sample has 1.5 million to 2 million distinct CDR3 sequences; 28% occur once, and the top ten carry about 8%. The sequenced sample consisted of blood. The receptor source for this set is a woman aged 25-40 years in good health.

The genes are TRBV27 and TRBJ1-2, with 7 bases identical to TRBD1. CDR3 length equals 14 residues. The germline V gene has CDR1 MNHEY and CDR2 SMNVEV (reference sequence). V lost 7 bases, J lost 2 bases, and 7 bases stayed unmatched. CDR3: CASKRDSGNYGYTF. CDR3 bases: TGTGCCAGCAAAAGGGACAGCGGGAACTATGGCTACACCTTC.

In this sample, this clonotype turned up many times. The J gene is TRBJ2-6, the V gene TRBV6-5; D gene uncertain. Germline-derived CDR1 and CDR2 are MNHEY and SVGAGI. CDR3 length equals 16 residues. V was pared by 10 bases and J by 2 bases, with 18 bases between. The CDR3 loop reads CATRLGRMPGANVLTF. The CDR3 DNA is TGTGCCACCCGGCTTGGGCGCATGCCTGGGGCCAACGTCCTGACTTTC.

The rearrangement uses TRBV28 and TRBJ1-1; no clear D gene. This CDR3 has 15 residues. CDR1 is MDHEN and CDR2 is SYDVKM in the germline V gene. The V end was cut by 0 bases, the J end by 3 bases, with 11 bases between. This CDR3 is CASSLWAGGDTEAFF. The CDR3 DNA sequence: TGTGCCAGCAGTTTATGGGCAGGCGGTGACACTGAAGCTTTCTTT.

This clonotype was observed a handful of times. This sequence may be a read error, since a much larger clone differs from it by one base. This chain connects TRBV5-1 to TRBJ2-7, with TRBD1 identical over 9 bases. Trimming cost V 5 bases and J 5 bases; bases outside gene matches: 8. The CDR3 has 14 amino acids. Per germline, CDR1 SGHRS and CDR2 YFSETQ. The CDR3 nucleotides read TGCGCCAGCAGTCCCGGGACAGGGCATAACGAGCAGTACTTC. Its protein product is CASSPGTGHNEQYF.

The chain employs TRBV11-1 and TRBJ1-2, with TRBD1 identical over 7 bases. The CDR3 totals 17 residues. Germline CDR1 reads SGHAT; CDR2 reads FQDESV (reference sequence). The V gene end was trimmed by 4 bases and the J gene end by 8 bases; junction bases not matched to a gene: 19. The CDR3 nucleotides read TGTGCCAGCAGCTCTCACGCCACAGGGGACTGGACTGGAGGCTACACCTTC. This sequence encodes CASSSHATGDWTGGYTF.

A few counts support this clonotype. The CDR3 region is CASSEDRRNTEAFF. Here the CDR3 DNA reads TGTGCCAGCAGTGAGGACAGAAGGAACACTGAAGCTTTCTTT. The V gene is TRBV6-1, the J gene TRBJ1-1, with a possible D match to TRBD1 (6 bases). V dropped 3 bases and J dropped 1 base, with 9 bases sitting between them. The CDR3 runs to 14 residues. Germline V lookup: CDR1 MNHNS, CDR2 SASEGT.

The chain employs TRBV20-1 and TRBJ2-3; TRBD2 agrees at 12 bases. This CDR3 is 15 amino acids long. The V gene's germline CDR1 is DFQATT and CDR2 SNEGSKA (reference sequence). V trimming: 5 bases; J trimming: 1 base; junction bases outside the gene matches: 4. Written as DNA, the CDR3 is TGCAGTGCTGCCCGGACTAGCGGGGGCACAGATACGCAGTATTTT. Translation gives CSAARTSGGTDTQYF.

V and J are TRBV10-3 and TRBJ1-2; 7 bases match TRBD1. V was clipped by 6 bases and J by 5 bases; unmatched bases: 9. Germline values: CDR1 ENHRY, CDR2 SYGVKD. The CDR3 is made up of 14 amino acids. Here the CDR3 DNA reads TGTGCCATCAGCGTAACAGGGGACCCTTATGGCTACACCTTC. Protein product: CAISVTGDPYGYTF.

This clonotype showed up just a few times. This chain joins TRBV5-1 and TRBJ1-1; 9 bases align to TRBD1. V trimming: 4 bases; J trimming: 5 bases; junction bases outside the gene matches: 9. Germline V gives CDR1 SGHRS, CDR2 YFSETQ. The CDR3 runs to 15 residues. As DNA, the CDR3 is TGCGCCAGCAGCGGGACAGGGTGGAGAAGGACTGAAGCTTTCTTT. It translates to CASSGTGWRRTEAFF.

The CDR3 sequence: CASRGDEDIQYF. The DNA for the CDR3 is TGTGCCAGCAGGGGTGATGAGGACATTCAGTACTTC. The genes are TRBV12-3 or TRBV12-4 and TRBJ2-4; no definite D call. The V and J ends lost 6 bases and 8 bases respectively, with 11 bases between them. The CDR3 length is 12 residues.

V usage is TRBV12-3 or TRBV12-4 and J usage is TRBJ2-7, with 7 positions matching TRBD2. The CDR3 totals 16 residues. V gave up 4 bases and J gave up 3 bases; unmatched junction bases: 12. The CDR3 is CASSSPQSGGDYEQYF. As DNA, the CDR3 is TGTGCCAGCAGTTCTCCGCAATCTGGGGGGGACTACGAGCAGTACTTC.

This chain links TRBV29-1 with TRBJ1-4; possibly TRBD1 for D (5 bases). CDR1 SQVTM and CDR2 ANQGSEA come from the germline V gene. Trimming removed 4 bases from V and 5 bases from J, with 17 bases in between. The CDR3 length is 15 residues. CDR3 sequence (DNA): TGCAGCGTTGGAAGTTGGGGGGGTTCAAATGAAAAACTGTTTTTT. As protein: CSVGSWGGSNEKLFF.

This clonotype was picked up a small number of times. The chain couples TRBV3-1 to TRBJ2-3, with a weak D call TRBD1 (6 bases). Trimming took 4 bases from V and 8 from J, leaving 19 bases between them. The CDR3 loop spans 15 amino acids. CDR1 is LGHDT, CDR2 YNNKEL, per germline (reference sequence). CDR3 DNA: TGTGCCAGCAGCCGCCACACAGGGCCCCAGTTTACGCAGTATTTT. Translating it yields CASSRHTGPQFTQYF.

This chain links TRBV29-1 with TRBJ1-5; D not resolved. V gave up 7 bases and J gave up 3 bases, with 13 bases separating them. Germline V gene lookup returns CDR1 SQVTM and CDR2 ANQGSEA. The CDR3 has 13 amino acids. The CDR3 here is CSAREANNQPQHF. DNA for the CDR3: TGCAGCGCCCGGGAAGCAAACAATCAGCCCCAGCATTTT.

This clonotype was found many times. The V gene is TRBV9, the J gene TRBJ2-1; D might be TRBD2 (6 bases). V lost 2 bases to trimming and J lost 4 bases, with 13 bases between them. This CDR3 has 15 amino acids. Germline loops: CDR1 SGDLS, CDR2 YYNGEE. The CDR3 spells CASSVLGGPYNEQFF. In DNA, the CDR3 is TGTGCCAGCAGCGTCCTTGGAGGGCCTTACAATGAGCAGTTCTTC.

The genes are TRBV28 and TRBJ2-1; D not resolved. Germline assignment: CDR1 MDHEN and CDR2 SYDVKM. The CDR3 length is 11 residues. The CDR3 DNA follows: TGTGCTACAAAATCCTACAATGAGCAGTTCTTC. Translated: CATKSYNEQFF.

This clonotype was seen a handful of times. The DNA of the CDR3 is TGTGCCAGCAGCGTACAGGGTACCTACGAGCAGTACTTC. It specifies CASSVQGTYEQYF. The chain employs TRBV7-3 and TRBJ2-7, with D perhaps matching TRBD1 (6 bases). This CDR3 comprises 13 residues. With 5 bases removed from V and 2 bases from J, the gap between germline ends came to 10 bases. Germline-derived CDR1 and CDR2 are SGHTA and FQGTGA.